This TCR beta chain stems from a study of cytomegalovirus exposure and HLA in healthy donors. The V end lost 2 bases, the J end lost 0 bases, and 9 bases lay between the germline ends. The V gene's germline CDR1 is SGHDT and CDR2 YYEEEE. The CDR3 length is 14 residues. Findings of the study overall: An Asian-associated ancestry cluster reportedly showed fewer N-insertions than the approximately 620-donor mean in a later analysis. In all likelihood, a cluster of highly shared sequence variants was a sequencing artifact.

Researchers ran the PCR with 60 Vbeta and 13 Jbeta primers. Some clones are missing from TCRdb's copy, which holds only in-frame ones; the method was immunoSEQ multiplex PCR. The sample holds 140,000 to 150,000 clones, almost 85% seen once. Concerning this clone: The antigen is not known.

The chain recombines TRBV5-6 with TRBJ2-7; a weak D match, TRBD2 (5 bases). This receptor was taken from a woman aged 60-70 years in good health and CMV-seropositive. Sequenced sample: PBMCs. The CDR3: CASSLRGLSYEQYF. Here the CDR3 DNA reads TGTGCCAGCAGCTTACGCGGGCTCTCCTACGAGCAGTACTTC. Full variable domain (rest looked up from reference TRBV5-6 and TRBJ2-7): DAGVTQSPTHLIKTRGQQVTLRCSPKSGHDTVSWYQQALGQGPQFIFQYYEEEERQRGNFPDRFSGHQFPNYSSELNVNALLLGDSALYLCASSLRGLSYEQYFGPGTRLTVT.